This TCR beta chain was sequenced in a study of pediatric ulcerative colitis. Study observations and caveats: Acute severe colitis showed lower rectal diversity from clonal expansions. Two patients had blood samples with substantially reduced template counts.

Regarding this clone: Its antigen remains unknown.

Data came from immunoSEQ multiplex PCR; TCRdb stores just in-frame clones and leaves some out. The sample lists under 70,000 clones; around 87% were seen once. Colonoscopy and blood draw happened at the same time. The length of the CDR3 is 14 residues. Looked up from germline, CDR1 is LNHDA and CDR2 is SQIVND (reference sequence). V was trimmed by 7 bases and J by 0 bases, leaving 7 bases between them. The source is a boy younger than 18 who was a control in a study of pediatric ulcerative colitis. The source material was blood. The chain joins TRBV19 to TRBJ1-6; possible D gene TRBD1, 5 bases. Here the CDR3 reads CASKDSSYNSPLHF. The DNA for the CDR3 is TGTGCCAGTAAAGACAGCTCCTATAATTCACCCCTCCACTTT.